Listed below are T cell receptor beta chains from one sample, sequenced in a study of breast tumors, draining lymph nodes, adjacent tissues. TCRdb re-called the multiplex PCR reads through MiXCR, storing one row per CDR3 protein. Seen here are about 300,000 distinct CDR3 sequences, over 30% observed once, and the top ten hold roughly 1.2%. The specimen was axillary lymph node tissue. The receptors derive from a female donor with breast cancer. Some clones in this sample may be carry-over from other donors' samples. CDR3s include the opening cysteine and the closing phenylalanine or tryptophan. The order of the fields is clone size, J gene, D gene, V gene, CDR3 protein, CDR3 DNA. The D gene is left open where the match is weak. Where a row states a size, it is once, few, many or the class of an expanded clone; other rows omit it.

NA	TRBJ1-6	TRBD1	TRBV29-1	CSVAETGRNNSPLHF	TGCAGCGTTGCGGAGACAGGGCGAAATAATTCACCCCTCCACTTT
NA	TRBJ1-1	NA	TRBV29-1	CSVGQGQNTEAFF	TGCAGCGTGGGGCAGGGGCAGAACACTGAAGCTTTCTTT
many	TRBJ2-7	NA	TRBV19	CASRRHIGGSGQPSTYEQYF	TGTGCCAGTCGGAGACATATAGGGGGTAGCGGGCAACCTTCAACCTACGAGCAGTACTTC
many	TRBJ2-2	TRBD2	TRBV5-5	CASISGSLVGTGELFF	TGTGCCAGCATAAGCGGGAGTTTAGTTGGGACCGGGGAGCTGTTTTTT
NA	TRBJ2-6	NA	TRBV7-6	CASSVTGANVLTF	TGTGCCAGCAGCGTCACAGGGGCCAACGTCCTGACTTTC
many	TRBJ1-6	TRBD1	TRBV6-6	CASSHSGTGNSPLHF	TGTGCCAGCAGTCACTCTGGGACAGGCAATTCACCCCTCCACTTT
many	TRBJ1-6	NA	TRBV20-1	CSARDPDSYNSPLHF	TGCAGTGCTAGAGATCCGGACTCCTATAATTCACCCCTCCACTTT
NA	TRBJ2-1	NA	TRBV27	CASSLRSQSYNEQFF	TGTGCCAGCAGTTTAAGATCCCAATCCTACAATGAGCAGTTCTTC
many	TRBJ2-5	NA	TRBV6-2/TRBV6-3	CASSRDIQETQYF	TGTGCCAGCAGTCGGGACATACAAGAGACCCAGTACTTC
many	TRBJ2-5	NA	TRBV6-2/TRBV6-3	CASDLLGGTQETQYF	TGTGCCAGCGACCTCCTCGGCGGGACTCAAGAGACCCAGTACTTC
few	TRBJ1-1	NA	TRBV6-6	CASSYDGGSGDPPEAFF	TGTGCCAGCAGTTACGATGGCGGTTCGGGGGACCCTCCTGAAGCTTTCTTT
NA	TRBJ2-7	NA	TRBV27	CASSRELGVEQYF	TGTGCCAGCAGTCGCGAGCTTGGAGTCGAGCAGTACTTC
many	TRBJ2-2	TRBD2	TRBV24-1	CATSDLGSPSAGGVTGELFF	TGTGCCACCAGTGATTTGGGCTCACCTTCCGCGGGGGGTGTCACCGGGGAGCTGTTTTTT
many	TRBJ2-3	TRBD2	TRBV20-1	CRTGGDRTDTQYF	TGCAGAACGGGGGGGGACCGCACAGATACGCAGTATTTT
NA	TRBJ2-1	TRBD2	TRBV27	CASSLRAGSYNEQFF	TGTGCCAGCAGTCTTCGAGCGGGGAGCTACAATGAGCAGTTCTTC
many	TRBJ1-6	NA	TRBV20-1	CSAPRFADSNSPLHF	TGCAGTGCTCCTCGGTTCGCGGACAGTAATTCACCCCTCCACTTT
NA	TRBJ1-4	TRBD1	TRBV24-1	CATSEGGTGGPQKLFF	TGTGCCACCAGTGAGGGTGGGACAGGGGGACCTCAAAAGCTGTTTTTT
NA	TRBJ2-7	TRBD2	TRBV6-5	CASSHGGSGSYEQYF	TGTGCCAGCAGTCACGGTGGTAGCGGGAGCTACGAGCAGTACTTC
NA	TRBJ2-7	NA	TRBV18	CASSPQVPLGEQYF	TGTGCCAGCTCACCCCAGGTCCCCCTGGGGGAGCAGTACTTC
many	TRBJ2-2	TRBD1	TRBV7-2	CASSSFGTGDFYTGELFF	TGTGCCAGCAGCTCCTTCGGGACAGGGGACTTCTACACCGGGGAGCTGTTTTTT
once	TRBJ2-1	TRBD2	TRBV7-9	CASILAGGFNEQFF	TGTGCCAGTATTCTAGCGGGAGGTTTCAATGAGCAGTTCTTC
many	TRBJ2-3	NA	TRBV4-3	CASSQGPPSGWGTDTQYF	TGCGCCAGCAGCCAAGGGCCCCCTTCAGGGTGGGGGACAGATACGCAGTATTTT
many	TRBJ1-2	TRBD1	TRBV7-9	CASSWDRVVGYTF	TGTGCCAGCAGTTGGGACAGGGTAGTAGGCTACACCTTC
NA	TRBJ2-2	NA	TRBV5-8	CASSLYRGASTGELFF	TGTGCCAGCAGCCTTTACCGGGGGGCGAGCACCGGGGAGCTGTTTTTT
many	TRBJ2-2	NA	TRBV2	CASSGQENTGELFF	TGTGCCAGCAGTGGACAGGAAAACACCGGGGAGCTGTTTTTT
many	TRBJ2-1	TRBD2	TRBV20-1	CSAGHAGGINEQFF	TGCAGTGCTGGTCACGCGGGAGGGATCAATGAGCAGTTCTTC
many	TRBJ2-2	TRBD2	TRBV19	CASSIWDSGGNTGELFF	TGTGCCAGTAGTATTTGGGATAGCGGGGGAAACACCGGGGAGCTGTTTTTT
NA	TRBJ1-3	NA	TRBV6-2/TRBV6-3	CASSLQGYSGNTIYF	TGTGCCAGCAGTTTACAGGGATACTCTGGAAACACCATATATTTT
many	TRBJ2-3	TRBD1	TRBV12-3/TRBV12-4	CASRDRPNTDTQYF	TGTGCCAGCCGGGACAGACCCAACACAGATACGCAGTATTTT
many	TRBJ2-2	TRBD2	TRBV9	CASSVLAGGPTGELFF	TGTGCCAGCAGCGTACTAGCGGGAGGACCCACCGGGGAGCTGTTTTTT
once	TRBJ2-2	TRBD2	TRBV6-1	CASSVTSGSGGELFF	TGTGCCAGCAGTGTCACTAGCGGGAGTGGCGGGGAGCTGTTTTTT
NA	TRBJ1-2	NA	TRBV20-1	CSARVGADGYTF	TGCAGTGCTAGAGTGGGGGCTGATGGCTACACCTTC
many	TRBJ2-5	NA	TRBV14	CASSQERKTQYF	TGTGCCAGCAGCCAAGAGAGGAAGACCCAGTACTTC
NA	TRBJ2-2	TRBD2	TRBV29-1	CSARSGRTGELFF	TGCAGCGCACGTAGCGGGAGGACCGGGGAGCTGTTTTTT
many	TRBJ2-3	NA	TRBV11-3	CASSWGRAGTDTQYF	TGTGCCAGCAGCTGGGGGCGAGCTGGCACAGATACGCAGTATTTT
many	TRBJ2-7	TRBD2	TRBV24-1	CATSDSGSGSIYEQYF	TGTGCCACCAGTGATTCCGGTAGCGGGAGCATCTACGAGCAGTACTTC
many	TRBJ1-6	TRBD1	TRBV4-1	CASSQATQGRNSPLHF	TGCGCCAGCAGCCAAGCGACACAGGGGAGGAATTCACCCCTCCACTTT
NA	TRBJ2-1	NA	TRBV7-6	CASSLGSGYNEQFF	TGTGCCAGCAGCTTAGGTTCCGGCTACAATGAGCAGTTCTTC
NA	TRBJ2-7	NA	TRBV2	CASSLGAGPTYEQYF	TGCGCCAGCAGCTTGGGTGCGGGGCCTACCTACGAGCAGTACTTC
many	TRBJ1-5	NA	TRBV6-1	CASSETRNQPQHF	TGTGCCAGCAGTGAAACCCGCAATCAGCCCCAGCATTTT
once	TRBJ1-4	NA	TRBV12-3/TRBV12-4	CASSLNQGGELFF	TGTGCCAGCAGTTTAAATCAGGGCGGAGAACTGTTCTTT
NA	TRBJ2-7	NA	TRBV5-4	CASSFLDANYEQYF	TGTGCCAGCAGCTTCCTGGACGCGAACTACGAGCAGTACTTC
NA	TRBJ2-7	NA	TRBV5-1	CASRLGPLPGEQYF	TGCGCCAGCAGGCTCGGACCCCTCCCAGGAGAGCAGTACTTC
NA	TRBJ2-5	TRBD2	TRBV6-2/TRBV6-3	CASSYQRLAGETQYF	TGTGCCAGCAGTTACCAGCGTCTAGCGGGAGAGACCCAGTACTTC
many	TRBJ2-2	TRBD1	TRBV10-2	CASSEISRTGGLSVTNTGELFF	TGCGCCAGCAGTGAGATAAGTAGGACAGGGGGCTTATCGGTAACGAACACCGGGGAGCTGTTTTTT
many	TRBJ2-7	NA	TRBV20-1	CSASGASGSYEQYF	TGCAGTGCCTCCGGGGCCAGCGGTTCCTACGAGCAGTACTTC
many	TRBJ1-2	NA	TRBV4-2	CASSKNRAGAGYTF	TGTGCCAGCAGCAAAAACAGGGCTGGGGCCGGCTACACCTTC